This TCR beta chain comes out of a study of T cell responses to AZD1222 COVID-19 vaccine. Study observations and caveats: Repertoires were collected only later (after the peak T cell response had occurred).

The table came from immunoSEQ multiplex PCR; TCRdb's copy has only in-frame clones and leaves some out. Seen here are tens of thousands of clones, about 92% observed once, and the top ten hold roughly 5.4%. The CDR3 covers 15 residues. Germline V gene data show CDR1 as SGHKS and CDR2 as YYEKEE (reference sequence). With 0 bases removed from V and 3 bases from J, the gap between germline ends came to 13 bases. Note on this clone: The antigen remains unidentified.

The chain carries TRBV5-5 and TRBJ2-7, with D perhaps TRBD1 (6 bases). The input for sequencing was peripheral blood, taken on day 0 of AZD1222 vaccination. The TCR was taken from an adult in good health. CDR3 DNA sequence: TGTGCCAGCAGCTTGGTTCCCCAGGGGAGCTACGAGCAGTACTTC. It specifies CASSLVPQGSYEQYF.